The rows below give T cell receptor beta chains drawn from one sample of a study of blood T cell repertoires in COVID-19. Measured with immunoSEQ multiplex PCR; TCRdb has only the in-frame clones, and not every one. This sample has 140,000 or so clones, with approximately 78% found just once. Material: peripheral blood. The receptors stem from a woman at least 80 years old with acute or convalescent COVID-19. The CDR3 runs from the conserved cysteine through the conserved F or W. The order of the fields is J gene, V gene, D gene, clone size, CDR3 DNA, CDR3 protein. A D gene is named only where the DNA matches it firmly. Clone size is not always given. Where it is, it says once, few, many or a class for expanded clones.

TRBJ1-5,TRBV2,.,.,TGTGCCAGCCACGGGGGGGGTAGCAATCAGCCCCAGCATTTT,CASHGGGSNQPQHF
TRBJ1-3,TRBV19,TRBD1,.,TGTGCCAGTAGTCCCAGGGACAGGAGTCCTGGAAACACCATATATTTT,CASSPRDRSPGNTIYF
TRBJ2-5,TRBV5-1,.,.,TGCGCCAGCAGCTTGGGACAGAAAGAGACCCAGTACTTC,CASSLGQKETQYF
TRBJ2-1,TRBV19,TRBD2,.,TGTGCCAGTAGGTGGACTAGCGGGATAGAGGAGCAGTTCTTC,CASRWTSGIEEQFF
TRBJ1-2,TRBV29-1,.,few,TGCAGCGTTGTAGCAGAGAGTCTCTATGGCTACACCTTC,CSVVAESLYGYTF
TRBJ1-1,TRBV12-3/TRBV12-4,.,once,TGTGCCAGCAGTTCGTGGAGAACTGAAGCTTTCTTT,CASSSWRTEAFF
TRBJ1-1,TRBV5-1,TRBD1,.,TGCGCCAGCAGCTTGAGGACAGGTTCGAACACTGAAGCTTTCTTT,CASSLRTGSNTEAFF
TRBJ1-6,TRBV7-2,.,once,TGTGCCAGCAGCTTAGCTTCGGGGTCCTATAATTCACCCCTCCACTTT,CASSLASGSYNSPLHF
TRBJ2-7,TRBV18,TRBD2,.,TGTGCCAGCTCACCCCCCCTAGCTAGCGGATTGTACGAGCAGTACTTC,CASSPPLASGLYEQYF
TRBJ1-1,TRBV2,.,.,TGTGCCACCCCTCGAGAAGGCGGGAACACTGAAGCTTTCTTT,CATPREGGNTEAFF
TRBJ2-1,TRBV5-1,.,.,TGCGCCAGCAGGGCTGGAGGCGATGAGCAGTTCTTC,CASRAGGDEQFF
TRBJ2-7,TRBV14,TRBD1,.,TGTGCCAGCAGCCCACCATGGACCGGGACAGGGGTCTACGAGCAGTACTTC,CASSPPWTGTGVYEQYF
TRBJ2-1,TRBV7-2,.,.,TGTGCCAGCAGCTTAGAAAGCGGGTACAATGAGCAGTTCTTC,CASSLESGYNEQFF
TRBJ1-4,TRBV4-1,TRBD1,once,TGCGCCAGCAGTCCGGGACAGGGGCGTACAACTAATGAAAAACTGTTTTTT,CASSPGQGRTTNEKLFF
TRBJ2-7,TRBV7-9,TRBD2,.,TGTGCCAGCAGCTTAGCGGGAGGGTCCTACGAGCAGTACTTC,CASSLAGGSYEQYF
TRBJ2-4,TRBV6-5,TRBD2,once,TGTGCCAGCAGTTACGGGGGGACTATAGCCAAAAACATTCAGTACTTC,CASSYGGTIAKNIQYF
TRBJ2-2,TRBV6-5,.,.,TGTGCCAGCAGTTACGCATCCAGGGTAGCCGGGGAGCTGTTTTTT,CASSYASRVAGELFF
TRBJ2-5,TRBV7-9,.,.,TGTGCCAGCAGCTTAGTCGGGGAAGAGACCCAGTACTTC,CASSLVGEETQYF
TRBJ1-2,TRBV6-2/TRBV6-3,.,.,TGTGCCAGCAGTTACGCACGGGACTATGGCTACACCTTC,CASSYARDYGYTF
TRBJ2-7,TRBV5-4,TRBD1,.,TGTGCCAGCAGCTTCGACAGGGTTAGTAACGAGCAGTACTTC,CASSFDRVSNEQYF
TRBJ2-1,TRBV9,.,many,TGTGCCAGCAGCCCCCGGTCGGAGCGTGAGCAGTTCTTC,CASSPRSEREQFF
TRBJ2-5,TRBV15,TRBD1,.,TGTGCCACCAGCAGAGATCAGGGGGCGGAGGAGACCCAGTACTTC,CATSRDQGAEETQYF
TRBJ2-3,TRBV7-2,.,.,TGTGCCAGCAGCACATCCTGGAGTCCAGATACGCAGTATTTT,CASSTSWSPDTQYF
TRBJ1-2,TRBV2,.,.,TGTGCCAGCAGTGTGAATCCTCTCGGGTGGTATGGCTACACCTTC,CASSVNPLGWYGYTF
TRBJ2-7,TRBV2,.,few,TGTGCCAGCAGATCGACAGGTACCTACGAGCAGTACTTC,CASRSTGTYEQYF
TRBJ1-2,TRBV4-1,.,few,TGCGCCAGCAGCGAAGCATCCGGGTACTATGGCTACACCTTC,CASSEASGYYGYTF
TRBJ2-3,TRBV18,.,once,TGTGCCAGCTCACCACCGGTGGACAGCCCTACAGCAGATACGCAGTATTTT,CASSPPVDSPTADTQYF
TRBJ2-1,TRBV28,.,.,TGTGCCAGCAGTTTAGCCCGGAATGAGCAGTTCTTC,CASSLARNEQFF
TRBJ1-3,TRBV18,TRBD1,.,TGTGCCAGCTCTCCCACAGGGGTCAGCTCTGGAAACACCATATATTTT,CASSPTGVSSGNTIYF
TRBJ2-7,TRBV27,.,once,TGTGCCAGCAGTTTCACCATACCAAGATTGGGGACATCTCCCTACGAGCAGTACTTC,CASSFTIPRLGTSPYEQYF
TRBJ2-1,TRBV7-3,.,.,TGTGCCAGCAGCTTAAGGTCCGGGAGTGAGCAGTTCTTC,CASSLRSGSEQFF
TRBJ1-3,TRBV28,.,.,TGTGCCAGCAGTTTAACCGGGGTTGGAAACACCATATATTTT,CASSLTGVGNTIYF
TRBJ2-5,TRBV27,TRBD1,.,TGTGCCAGCGACAGGGTTGGGGAGACCCAGTACTTC,CASDRVGETQYF